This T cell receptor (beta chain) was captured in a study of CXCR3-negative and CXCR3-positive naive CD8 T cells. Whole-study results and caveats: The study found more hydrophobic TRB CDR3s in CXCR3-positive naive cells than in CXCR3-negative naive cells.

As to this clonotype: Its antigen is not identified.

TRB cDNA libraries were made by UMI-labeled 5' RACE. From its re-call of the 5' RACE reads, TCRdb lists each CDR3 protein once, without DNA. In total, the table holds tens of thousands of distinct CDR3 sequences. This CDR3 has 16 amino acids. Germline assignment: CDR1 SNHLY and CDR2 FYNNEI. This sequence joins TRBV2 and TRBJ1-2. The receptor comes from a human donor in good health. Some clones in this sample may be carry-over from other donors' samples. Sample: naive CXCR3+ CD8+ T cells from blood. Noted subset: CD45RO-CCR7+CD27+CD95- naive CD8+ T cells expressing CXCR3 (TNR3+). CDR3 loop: CASKDAGGKSGYGYTF.